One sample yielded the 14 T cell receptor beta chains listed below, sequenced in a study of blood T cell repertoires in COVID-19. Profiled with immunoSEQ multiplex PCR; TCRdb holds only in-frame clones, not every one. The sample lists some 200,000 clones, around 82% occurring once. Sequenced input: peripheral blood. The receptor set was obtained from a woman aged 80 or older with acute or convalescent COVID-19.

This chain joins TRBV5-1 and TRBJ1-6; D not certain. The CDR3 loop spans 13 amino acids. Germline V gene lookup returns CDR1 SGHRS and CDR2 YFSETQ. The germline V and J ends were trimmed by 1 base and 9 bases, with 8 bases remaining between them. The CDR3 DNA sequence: TGCGCCAGCAGCTTGTACAGTTCTTCACCCCTCCACTTT. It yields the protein CASSLYSSSPLHF.

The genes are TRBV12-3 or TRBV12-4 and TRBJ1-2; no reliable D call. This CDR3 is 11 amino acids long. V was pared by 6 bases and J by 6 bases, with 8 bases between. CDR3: CASSLGNGYTF. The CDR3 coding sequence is TGTGCCAGCAGCCTAGGTAATGGCTACACCTTC.

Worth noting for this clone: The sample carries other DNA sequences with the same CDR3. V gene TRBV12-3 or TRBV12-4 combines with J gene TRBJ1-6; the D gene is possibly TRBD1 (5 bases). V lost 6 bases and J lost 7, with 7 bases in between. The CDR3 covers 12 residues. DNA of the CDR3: TGTGCCAGCAGAAGACAGAATTCACCCCTCCACTTT. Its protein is CASRRQNSPLHF.

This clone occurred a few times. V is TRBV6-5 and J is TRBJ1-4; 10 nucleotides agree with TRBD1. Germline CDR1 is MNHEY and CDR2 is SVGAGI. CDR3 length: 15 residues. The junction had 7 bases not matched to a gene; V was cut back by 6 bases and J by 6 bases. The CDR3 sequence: CASSRDRGFYEKLFF. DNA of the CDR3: TGTGCCAGCAGCCGGGACAGGGGATTTTATGAAAAACTGTTTTTT.

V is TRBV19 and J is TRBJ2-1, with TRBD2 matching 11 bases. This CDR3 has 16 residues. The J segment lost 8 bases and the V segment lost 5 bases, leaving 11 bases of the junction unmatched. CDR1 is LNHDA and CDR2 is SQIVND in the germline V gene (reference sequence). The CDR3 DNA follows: TGTGCCAGTAGTTCGACTAGCGGGACACCCCGGGATGAGCAGTTCTTC. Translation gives CASSSTSGTPRDEQFF.

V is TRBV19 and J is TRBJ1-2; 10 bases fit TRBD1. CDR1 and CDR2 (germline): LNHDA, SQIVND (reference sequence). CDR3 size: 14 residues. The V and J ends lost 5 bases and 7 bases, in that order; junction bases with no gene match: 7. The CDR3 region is CASSLGQGRIGYTF. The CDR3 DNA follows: TGTGCCAGTAGTTTGGGACAGGGGAGGATTGGCTACACCTTC.

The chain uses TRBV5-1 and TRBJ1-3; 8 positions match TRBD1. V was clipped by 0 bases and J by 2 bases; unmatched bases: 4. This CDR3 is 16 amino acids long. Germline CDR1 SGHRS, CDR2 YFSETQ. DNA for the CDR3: TGCGCCAGCAGCTTGGAATCGGGACAGGCTGGAAACACCATATATTTT. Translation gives CASSLESGQAGNTIYF.

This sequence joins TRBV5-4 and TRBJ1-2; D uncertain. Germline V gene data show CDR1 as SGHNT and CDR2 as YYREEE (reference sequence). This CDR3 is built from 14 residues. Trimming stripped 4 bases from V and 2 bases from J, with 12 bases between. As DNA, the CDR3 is TGTGCCAGCAGCCCCGGTTCCGCGAACTATGGCTACACCTTC. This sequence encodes CASSPGSANYGYTF.

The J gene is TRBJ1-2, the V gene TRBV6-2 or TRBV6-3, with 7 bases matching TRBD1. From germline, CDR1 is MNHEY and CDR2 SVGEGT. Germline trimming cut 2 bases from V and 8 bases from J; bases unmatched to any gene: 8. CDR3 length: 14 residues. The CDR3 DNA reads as TGTGCCAGCAGTTACGAGACAGGGAGGCACGGCTACACCTTC. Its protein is CASSYETGRHGYTF.

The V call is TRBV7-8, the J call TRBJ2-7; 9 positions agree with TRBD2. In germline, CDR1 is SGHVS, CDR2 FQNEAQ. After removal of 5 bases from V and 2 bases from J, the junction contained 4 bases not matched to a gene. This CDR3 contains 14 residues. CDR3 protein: CASSAGTSTYEQYF. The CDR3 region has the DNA TGTGCCAGCAGCGCCGGGACTAGCACCTACGAGCAGTACTTC.

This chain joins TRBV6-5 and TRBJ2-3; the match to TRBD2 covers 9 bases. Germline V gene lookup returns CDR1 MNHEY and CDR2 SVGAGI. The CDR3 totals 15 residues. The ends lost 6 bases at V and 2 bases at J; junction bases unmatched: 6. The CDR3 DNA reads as TGTGCCAGCAGCACGAGCGGGGGGCCCACAGATACGCAGTATTTT. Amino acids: CASSTSGGPTDTQYF.

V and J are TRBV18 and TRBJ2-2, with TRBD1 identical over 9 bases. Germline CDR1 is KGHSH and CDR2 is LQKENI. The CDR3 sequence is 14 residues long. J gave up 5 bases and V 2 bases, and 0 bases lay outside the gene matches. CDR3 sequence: CASSPDRGTGELFF. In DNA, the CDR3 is TGTGCCAGCTCACCAGACAGGGGGACCGGGGAGCTGTTTTTT.

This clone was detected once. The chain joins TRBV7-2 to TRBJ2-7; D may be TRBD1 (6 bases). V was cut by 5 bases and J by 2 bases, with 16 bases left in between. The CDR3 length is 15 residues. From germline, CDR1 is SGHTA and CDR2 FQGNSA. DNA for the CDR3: TGTGCCAGCAGCCCCCTCTGGACAGTCCCCTACGAGCAGTACTTC. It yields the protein CASSPLWTVPYEQYF.

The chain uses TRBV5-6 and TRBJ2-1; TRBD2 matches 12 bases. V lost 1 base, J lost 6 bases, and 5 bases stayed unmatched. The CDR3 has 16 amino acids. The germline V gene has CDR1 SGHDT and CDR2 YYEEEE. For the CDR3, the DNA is TGTGCCAGCAGCTTGTTACAACTAGCGGGAGGCAATGAGCAGTTCTTC. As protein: CASSLLQLAGGNEQFF.